This T cell receptor (beta chain) was sequenced during a study of blood T cell repertoires in COVID-19 (dated by TCRdb to the early 2020s). With regard to the full study: The collaborator samples originated in the United States, Italy and Spain and spanned the acute and convalescent phases of COVID-19. The repertoires were released in a freely available public database intended as a resource for research on the immune response to SARS-CoV-2. Samples were obtained from the ongoing ImmuneRACE study (first 160 participants) and from 1,254 subjects provided by 6 global collaborators. The prospective study material was composed of cDNA or gDNA derived from T cells, B-cell-depleted T cells, or PBMCs. The dataset comprised deeply sampled blood TCRbeta repertoires from subjects exposed to, actively infected with, or recovered from COVID-19. Where available, HLA class I and class II types were obtained from metadata supplied by the sample provider rather than from assay-based typing. The sample metadata nearly always contained a de-identified subject ID, COVID-19 status, age in years and sex. Here is what the overall study found, with its caveats: Clinical and demographic metadata were provided uncurated, with the amount varying by source and participant.

In this sample, this clone turned up a few times. What this receptor recognizes is not known. Base qualities are not recorded, but no much larger clone differs from it by a single base. Collaborating institutions collected whole blood in K2EDTA tubes following their own protocols. Collaborator samples were shipped for TCRbeta analysis as frozen whole blood, isolated PBMCs, or DNA extracted from either sample type. The CDR3 starts with the cysteine, ends with the phenylalanine, and has 14 residues. CDR3 DNA is the only sequence kept; it has 42 bases, read in frame from the first base. The junction shows trimming of 5 bases on V and 3 bases on J, plus 12 bases between the germline ends. CDR1 and CDR2 were assigned from the germline V gene as SNHLY and FYNNEI. TCRbeta CDR3 regions were amplified from genomic DNA using the immunoSEQ Assay, a bias-controlled multiplex PCR. In the authors' own workflow: Within the assay, amplification of reference gene primers was used to estimate how many nucleated cells each sample contained. To quantify the absolute abundance of each unique TCRbeta CDR3 rearrangement, sequence reads were collapsed and filtered. For each sample, productive Simpson clonality was calculated by taking the square root of Simpson's diversity index across productive rearrangements. In its TCRdb copy, this immuneACCESS table keeps in-frame sequences only and misses some clones. Where compared with another copy, unresolved V genes explain less than half of these, and the others have no known cause. The D gene and trimming were derived from the DNA, and the V and J assignments and clone size from that table. The sample data list under 150,000 clones, and approximately 80% of these were observed just once. Together, the top ten hold about 8.1% of the sample.

The sequencing sample was made of peripheral blood. This chain joins TRBV2 to TRBJ2-3; the D gene identity is not certain. The clonotype was recovered from a middle-aged woman with acute or convalescent COVID-19. The DNA sequence reads TGTGCCAGCAGTCCAGGATTATCGACAGATACGCAGTATTTT. It codes for CASSPGLSTDTQYF.